This T cell receptor beta chain came from a study of T-cell reconstitution after alpha-beta-depleted transplantation in children listed by TCRdb under 2016. With regard to the full study: Using TCR repertoire profiling, the study followed T-cell immune reconstitution in a quantitative way in children after TCRalphabeta/CD19-depleted allogeneic hematopoietic cell transplantation. General findings and caveats noted by the study authors: The frequencies of hyperexpanded clones fell over the following months, and after one year, T-cell counts and TCRbeta diversity were mostly attributed to newly produced T cells. The apparently early recovery of alphabetaT-cell counts about two months after transplant reportedly depended on only several hundred rapidly expanded clones that came from non-depleted graft cells. In some patients, the high TCRbeta diversity seen at day 60 was put down to recipient T cells and intrathymic progenitors that had survived conditioning.

The method was PCR. Sequencing instrument: Illumina HiSeq 2500. TCR libraries were prepared with molecular barcoding, using unique molecular identifiers to normalize TCRbeta repertoire quantification. TCRdb's own reprocessing of the public reads used fastp at Q25 and MiXCR and kept productive beta chains. Entries are consolidated by CDR3 protein sequence, retaining the most common genes and DNA. The sample includes about 980,000 distinct CDR3 sequences, with about 31% observed a single time. Under 30% of the sample is in the top ten clones. The treatment or condition label for this specimen denotes: allogeneic hematopoietic cell transplantation with graft depleted of TCRalphabeta T cells and CD19 B cells. Transplant recipients were children who received TCRalphabeta/CD19-depleted allogeneic hematopoietic cell grafts. V and J are trimmed by 1 base and 6 bases, and the gene matches miss 5 bases of the junction. The cysteine opens and the phenylalanine closes a CDR3 of 14 amino acids. The entry retains the CDR3 DNA only, 42 bases that are in frame from base 1. The germline V gene (reference sequence) specifies DFQATT as CDR1 and SNEGSKA as CDR2.

About this clonotype: Its specific antigen is unknown. Within one base of it there is no much larger clone, and no base qualities were kept.

The sequence came from a boy under two years old who had a stem cell transplant for SCID, so the T cells may come from the graft donor. The rearrangement combines TRBV20-1 with TRBJ2-2, with 7 middle bases fitting TRBD2. The source was PBMCs, mostly from graft donor cells, collected 360 days after TCRalphabeta/CD19-depleted stem cell transplant. The DNA is as follows: TGCAGTGCTAGAGGCTCGGGGGGATCCGGGGAGCTGTTTTTT. It is translated as CSARGSGGSGELFF.